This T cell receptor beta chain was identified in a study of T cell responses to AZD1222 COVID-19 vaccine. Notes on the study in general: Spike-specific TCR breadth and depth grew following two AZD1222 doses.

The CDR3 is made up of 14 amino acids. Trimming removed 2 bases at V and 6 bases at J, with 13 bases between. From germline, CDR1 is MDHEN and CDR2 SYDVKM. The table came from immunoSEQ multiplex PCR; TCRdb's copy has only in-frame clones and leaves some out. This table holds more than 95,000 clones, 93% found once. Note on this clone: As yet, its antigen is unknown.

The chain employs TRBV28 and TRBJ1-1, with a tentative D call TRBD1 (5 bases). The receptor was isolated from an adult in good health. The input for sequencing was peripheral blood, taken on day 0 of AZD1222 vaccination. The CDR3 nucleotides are TGTGCCAGCAGTTTACACCGGGGGGTCGCTGAAGCTTTCTTT. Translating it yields CASSLHRGVAEAFF.